This TCR beta chain was identified in a study of T cell repertoires in cytomegalovirus infection. For the study at large: Public TCR beta signature analysis indicated the presence of both CMV infection and matching HLA type.

At least ten counts were recorded for this clonotype. What it recognizes is unknown. Each CDR3 protein gets one entry after TCRdb re-called the reads with MiXCR. The sample holds almost 300,000 distinct CDR3 sequences, roughly a tenth seen once. CDR1 is SGHTA and CDR2 is FQGNSA in the germline V gene. This CDR3 contains 17 residues. V lost 4 bases and J lost 5; bases outside the gene matches: 13. General study findings and limits: People with CMV and the relevant HLA were identified by cumulative public TCR beta family frequency. CMV-specific TCR beta clonotypes restricted by HLA-C were the ones dominating the ex vivo response.

Sample: PBMCs. The rearrangement joins TRBV7-2 to TRBJ2-7, with 11 positions matching TRBD1. The sequence was obtained from a human donor in good health (CMV status not recorded). Some clones in this sample may be carry-over from other donors' samples. The CDR3, as DNA: TGTGCCAGCAGCTCGGGGGACAGGGGGAACCTTTTGGACGAGCAGTACTTC. This sequence encodes CASSSGDRGNLLDEQYF.